Following are 30 T cell receptor beta chains from one sample sequenced in a study of blood T cell repertoires in COVID-19. The data were produced by immunoSEQ multiplex PCR, yet TCRdb's version contains in-frame clones alone and is incomplete. The sample has about 250,000 clones; 80% to 90% are singletons. The sample consisted of PBMCs or T cells enriched from blood (not recorded which). These receptors were taken from a woman between 25 and 40 years old who had recovered from COVID-19.

The chain is built from TRBV19 and TRBJ1-4; maybe TRBD1 (6 bases). V was clipped by 5 bases and J by 6 bases, with 22 bases between them. Germline V gene lookup returns CDR1 LNHDA and CDR2 SQIVND (reference sequence). The CDR3 consists of 17 residues. The CDR3 region has the DNA TGTGCCAGTAGTTTAGTCCCGGGACGAGGGGGAGATGAAAAACTGTTTTTT. Its translation is CASSLVPGRGGDEKLFF. The whole variable domain, remainder taken from reference TRBV19 and TRBJ1-4, is DGGITQSPKYLFRKEGQNVTLSCEQNLNHDAMYWYRQDPGQGLRLIYYSQIVNDFQKGDIAEGYSVSREKKESFPLTVTSAQKNPTAFYLCASSLVPGRGGDEKLFFGSGTQLSVL.

V is TRBV13 and J is TRBJ2-3; 10 bases fit TRBD2. The CDR3 runs 14 residues. Germline V CDR1 and CDR2: PRHDT, FYEKMQ (reference sequence). Trimming took 6 bases from V and 3 from J; bases not matched to a gene: 3. CDR3: CASSSAGGTDTQYF. The CDR3 coding sequence is TGTGCCAGCAGTTCAGCGGGAGGGACAGATACGCAGTATTTT. Based on the CDR3 plus reference TRBV13 and TRBJ2-3, the full variable domain is AAGVIQSPRHLIKEKRETATLKCYPIPRHDTVYWYQQGPGQDPQFLISFYEKMQSDKGSIPDRFSAQQFSDYHSELNMSSLELGDSALYFCASSSAGGTDTQYFGPGTRLTVL.

The genes are TRBV7-9 and TRBJ2-1; 7 bases line up with TRBD1. V shed 7 bases and J 0 bases; nucleotides not matched to a gene: 21. The CDR3 spans 20 residues. CDR1 and CDR2 from the germline V gene are SEHNR and FQNEAQ (reference sequence). CDR3 sequence (DNA): TGTGCCAGCACCTCGGGGACAGCCGGGATCGGATTCAGCTCCTACAATGAGCAGTTCTTC. Translated: CASTSGTAGIGFSSYNEQFF.

CDR3 protein: CASTLRQGGVGDTQYF. CDR3 coding DNA: TGTGCCAGCACCCTGAGACAGGGGGGGGTCGGAGATACGCAGTATTTT. The V call is TRBV28, the J call TRBJ2-3, with TRBD1 identical over 9 bases. Germline values: CDR1 MDHEN, CDR2 SYDVKM. The junction had 13 bases not matched to a gene; V was cut back by 7 bases and J by 5 bases. The length of the CDR3 is 16 residues.

The chain uses TRBV5-1 and TRBJ2-6; 7 bases map to TRBD1. Germline V lookup: CDR1 SGHRS, CDR2 YFSETQ. V lost 4 bases, J lost 2 bases, and 9 bases stayed unmatched. This CDR3 contains 17 residues. The DNA of the CDR3 is TGCGCCAGCAGCCCTGGACCCCAGGGGGCTGGGGCCAACGTCCTGACTTTC. This gives the protein CASSPGPQGAGANVLTF.

This chain links TRBV5-1 with TRBJ2-5; TRBD2 matches 14 bases. Germline loops: CDR1 SGHRS, CDR2 YFSETQ. V was pared by 3 bases and J by 5 bases, with 6 bases of the junction left unmatched. This CDR3 is 16 amino acids long. This CDR3 reads CASSSTSGRDWETQYF. The CDR3 region has the DNA TGCGCCAGCAGCTCGACTAGCGGGAGGGACTGGGAGACCCAGTACTTC.

The chain is built from TRBV7-6 and TRBJ2-3; perhaps TRBD2 as D (5 bases). This CDR3 contains 13 residues. Trimming left V 5 bases short and J 8 bases short, with 14 bases between. Germline V gene lookup returns CDR1 SGHVS and CDR2 FNYEAQ. The CDR3 reads CASSLRTLGTQYF. The CDR3 bases are TGTGCCAGCAGCCTGCGGACTCTCGGTACGCAGTATTTT.

V gene TRBV7-8 combines with J gene TRBJ2-7, with TRBD1 matching 7 bases. This CDR3 contains 13 residues. Germline-derived CDR1 and CDR2 are SGHVS and FQNEAQ. J was trimmed by 6 bases and V by 5 bases; bases with no gene match: 7. DNA of the CDR3: TGTGCCAGCAGCCCAGGGGGTAGGGCCGAGCAGTACTTC. Amino acid sequence: CASSPGGRAEQYF.

The chain has TRBV7-2 and TRBJ2-7, with D possibly matching TRBD2 (6 bases). The CDR3 has 16 residues. From germline, CDR1 is SGHTA and CDR2 FQGNSA. The V end was cut by 4 bases, the J end by 6 bases, with 22 bases between. CDR3 loop: CASSSRLVIGSGEQYF. CDR3 bases: TGTGCCAGCAGCTCTCGACTAGTTATAGGGTCTGGCGAGCAGTACTTC.

The CDR3 region is CASSSPTGGNQPQHF. The CDR3 DNA reads TGTGCCAGCAGTTCTCCGACAGGGGGAAATCAGCCCCAGCATTTT. The V gene is TRBV28, the J gene TRBJ1-5; 9 positions match TRBD1. CDR3 size: 15 residues. The germline V gene encodes CDR1 MDHEN and CDR2 SYDVKM. J gave up 4 bases and V 4 bases, and 5 bases lay outside the gene matches.

The chain links TRBV2 to TRBJ1-2; D is ambiguous. V lost 2 bases and J lost 6, with 10 bases in between. The germline gives CDR1 SNHLY, CDR2 FYNNEI. This CDR3 comprises 13 residues. As DNA, the CDR3 is TGTGCCAGCAGTGAAAGGAGGGCGGATGGCTACACCTTC. Translating it yields CASSERRADGYTF.

The J gene is TRBJ1-1, the V gene TRBV30; a possible D gene is TRBD1 (6 bases). CDR3 length equals 13 residues. Germline V lookup: CDR1 GTSNPN, CDR2 SVGIG (reference sequence). V lost 4 bases, J lost 3 bases, and 12 bases lay in between. In DNA form, the CDR3 reads TGTGCCTGGAACCGGGACAAATACACTGAAGCTTTCTTT. This codes for CAWNRDKYTEAFF.

The chain joins TRBV3-1 (or the pseudogene TRBV3-2) to TRBJ2-3; D not resolved. Trimming left V 5 bases short and J 3 bases short, with 9 bases between. In germline, CDR1 is LGHDT, CDR2 YNNKEL (reference sequence). The CDR3 runs to 13 residues. CDR3 protein: CASSEPGTDTQYF. CDR3 nucleotide sequence: TGTGCCAGCAGCGAGCCCGGGACAGATACGCAGTATTTT.

The V call is TRBV5-1, the J call TRBJ2-7; possibly TRBD1 for D (6 bases). V shed 3 bases and J shed 7 bases, with 14 bases lying between them. The CDR3 loop spans 13 amino acids. Per germline, CDR1 SGHRS and CDR2 YFSETQ. CDR3 residues: CASSSLTGWEQYF. CDR3 coding DNA: TGCGCCAGCAGCTCTCTGACAGGATGGGAGCAGTACTTC.

The chain combines TRBV5-1 with TRBJ1-4; TRBD1 matches at 7 bases. Germline CDR1 is SGHRS and CDR2 is YFSETQ. This CDR3 comprises 16 residues. V lost 4 bases, J lost 2 bases, and 8 bases stayed unmatched. CDR3 in amino acids: CASSQTGATTNEKLFF. Here the CDR3 DNA reads TGCGCCAGCAGCCAAACAGGGGCCACTACTAATGAAAAACTGTTTTTT.

This clone was counted once. J is TRBJ2-7 and V is TRBV4-1; TRBD2 matches 7 bases. Germline V lookup: CDR1 MGHRA, CDR2 YSYEKL. With 4 bases clipped from V and 0 bases from J, the junction kept 3 bases outside the gene matches. This CDR3 is 14 amino acids long. The CDR3 DNA reads TGCGCCAGCAGCCCCCGGGACTACTCCTACGAGCAGTACTTC. This encodes CASSPRDYSYEQYF.

This clone has only one observation. This chain links TRBV5-1 with TRBJ1-4, with unresolved D. Germline CDR1 reads SGHRS; CDR2 reads YFSETQ. Between the trimmed V and J ends, which lost 4 bases and 1 base, there was a span of 14 bases. The CDR3 spans 16 residues. The CDR3, as DNA: TGCGCCAGCAGCCTGCAGGTCTTGGGAACTAATGAAAAACTGTTTTTT. It encodes CASSLQVLGTNEKLFF.

The rearrangement joins TRBV29-1 to TRBJ2-7; 8 nucleotides align to TRBD1. The ends lost 5 bases at V and 3 bases at J; junction bases unmatched: 6. CDR3 length equals 13 residues. Germline lookup yields CDR1 SQVTM and CDR2 ANQGSEA. CDR3 region: CSVSGQAGYEQYF. The CDR3 DNA follows: TGCAGCGTTTCGGGACAGGCGGGCTACGAGCAGTACTTC.

The genes are TRBV28 and TRBJ2-7; D is perhaps TRBD2 (5 bases). Trimming cost V 6 bases and J 5 bases, with 26 bases left between them. The CDR3 is 17 amino acids. Germline V gene lookup returns CDR1 MDHEN and CDR2 SYDVKM. The CDR3 here is CASSFPLAGVAANEQYF. Here the CDR3 DNA reads TGTGCCAGCAGCTTTCCGCTGGCCGGGGTAGCCGCCAACGAGCAGTACTTC.

The chain links TRBV7-9 to TRBJ2-1; 8 bases fit TRBD2. This CDR3 comprises 12 residues. Germline V gene lookup returns CDR1 SEHNR and CDR2 FQNEAQ (reference sequence). Losses at the gene ends were 4 bases for V and 9 bases for J; bases not matched to a gene: 2. CDR3 amino acids: CASSSLAGEQFF. The CDR3 nucleotides read TGTGCCAGCAGCTCGCTAGCGGGTGAGCAGTTCTTC.

The chain combines TRBV5-1 with TRBJ1-4, with TRBD1 matching 7 bases. Looked up from germline, CDR1 is SGHRS and CDR2 is YFSETQ. V dropped 3 bases and J dropped 4; count of bases not matched to a gene: 6. CDR3 length: 15 amino acids. CDR3 in DNA: TGCGCCAGCAGCTCGGGGGACAGCCTTAATGAAAAACTGTTTTTT. It translates to CASSSGDSLNEKLFF.

DNA of the CDR3: TGTGCCAGCAGCTTAGGGGAGGTGGAGCCCCAGCATTTT. Residues: CASSLGEVEPQHF. J is TRBJ1-5 and V is TRBV7-9; D is unclear. Trimming pared 1 base from V and 8 bases from J, leaving 9 bases between. CDR1 is SEHNR, CDR2 FQNEAQ, per germline (reference sequence). This CDR3 comprises 13 residues.

At least ten counts were recorded for this clone. The chain has TRBV6-4 and TRBJ2-2, with 12 bases fitting TRBD2. Germline values: CDR1 MRHNA, CDR2 SNTAGT. J lost 6 bases, V lost 3 bases, and 2 bases had no gene match. This CDR3 spans 15 amino acids. The chain's CDR3 is CASSEGTSGSGELFF. DNA of the CDR3: TGTGCCAGCAGTGAAGGGACTAGCGGGTCCGGGGAGCTGTTTTTT.

Notes on this clone: The sample contains more than one DNA sequence encoding this CDR3. The genes are TRBV18 and TRBJ1-1, with D possibly TRBD1 on 5 matching bases. Germline-derived CDR1 and CDR2 are KGHSH and LQKENI. This CDR3 has 13 residues. V was trimmed by 3 bases and J by 2 bases, leaving 7 bases between them. The CDR3 DNA reads TGTGCCAGCTCACCGCAGGGTAACACTGAAGCTTTCTTT. Protein: CASSPQGNTEAFF.

The chain employs TRBV5-8 and TRBJ2-7; TRBD1 aligns across 9 bases. Germline CDR1 and CDR2: SGHTS and YDEGEE. The length of the CDR3 is 15 residues. V shed 1 base and J 5 bases; nucleotides not matched to a gene: 7. CDR3 sequence (DNA): TGTGCCAGCAGCTTGTCGGACAGGGGTTCTAACGAGCAGTACTTC. Its translation: CASSLSDRGSNEQYF.

The rearrangement links TRBV7-9 to TRBJ1-6, with D unresolved. CDR1 is SEHNR, CDR2 FQNEAQ, per germline (reference sequence). V was pared by 3 bases and J by 5 bases, with 8 bases between. The length of the CDR3 is 14 residues. The CDR3 is CASSLWADNSPLHF. CDR3 nucleotides: TGTGCCAGCAGCTTGTGGGCAGATAATTCACCCCTCCACTTT. Variable domain in full (rest from reference TRBV7-9 and TRBJ1-6): DTGVSQNPRHKITKRGQNVTFRCDPISEHNRLYWYRQTLGQGPEFLTYFQNEAQLEKSRLLSDRFSAERPKGSFSTLEIQRTEQGDSAMYLCASSLWADNSPLHFGNGTRLTVT.

This clone has just a few counts. This sequence joins TRBV28 and TRBJ1-5; no definite D call. The CDR3 runs 15 residues. Germline-derived CDR1 and CDR2 are MDHEN and SYDVKM. Trimming removed 7 bases from V and 4 bases from J, with 17 bases in between. CDR3 coding DNA: TGTGCCAGCACCCGTGAGATGATCGGGAATCAGCCCCAGCATTTT. Translation gives CASTREMIGNQPQHF. Drawing the rest from reference TRBV28 and TRBJ1-5, the complete variable domain is DVKVTQSSRYLVKRTGEKVFLECVQDMDHENMFWYRQDPGLGLRLIYFSYDVKMKEKGDIPEGYSVSREKKERFSLILESASTNQTSMYLCASTREMIGNQPQHFGDGTRLSIL.

The rearrangement joins TRBV5-4 to TRBJ2-2; 7 bases fit TRBD2. The germline V gene encodes CDR1 SGHNT and CDR2 YYREEE (reference sequence). With V trimmed by 0 bases and J by 4 bases, 3 bases remained unmatched. The CDR3 totals 15 residues. The CDR3 is CASSLGTSGTGELFF. The CDR3, as DNA: TGTGCCAGCAGCTTGGGGACTAGTGGCACCGGGGAGCTGTTTTTT.

The chain uses TRBV18 and TRBJ2-4; D is possibly TRBD2 (5 bases). V gave up 0 bases and J gave up 0 bases, with 6 bases separating them. Germline loops: CDR1 KGHSH, CDR2 LQKENI. The CDR3 loop spans 15 amino acids. The CDR3 protein is CASSPPGRAKNIQYF. The CDR3 bases are TGTGCCAGCTCACCACCAGGGAGAGCCAAAAACATTCAGTACTTC.

The chain couples TRBV18 to TRBJ2-1; D possibly corresponds to TRBD2 (6 bases). Germline loops: CDR1 KGHSH, CDR2 LQKENI. The CDR3 extends over 16 amino acids. The ends were cut back, 4 bases at V and 0 bases at J, with 13 bases in the middle. CDR3 DNA: TGTGCCAGCTCACTGCGACTAGATAGCTCCTACAATGAGCAGTTCTTC. Its translation: CASSLRLDSSYNEQFF.